This passage covers 32 T cell receptor beta chains from one sample sequenced in a study of cytomegalovirus exposure and HLA in healthy donors. The PCR ran on 60 Vbeta and 13 Jbeta primers. Produced via immunoSEQ multiplex PCR; TCRdb's table is partial and in-frame only. The data contain about 140,000 clones, 75% to 85% of them singletons. Sequences were obtained from PBMCs. The receptors come from a woman younger than 35 in good health and CMV-seropositive.

This chain's CDR3 is CASSGLSVNTEAFF. The CDR3 coding sequence is TGTGCCAGCAGCGGCTTATCAGTGAACACTGAAGCTTTCTTT. The chain uses TRBV5-5 and TRBJ1-1; D call uncertain. The CDR3 is 14 residues long. From germline, CDR1 is SGHKS and CDR2 YYEKEE (reference sequence). Deletions cut 4 bases from V and 0 bases from J, with 10 bases between.

The chain uses TRBV28 and TRBJ1-6; 7 bases align to TRBD1. Germline V gene data show CDR1 as MDHEN and CDR2 as SYDVKM. The CDR3 length is 18 residues. Trimming took 3 bases from V and 0 from J; bases not matched to a gene: 8. The CDR3 coding sequence is TGTGCCAGCAGTTTGGGGCAGGGGGTTAGCTCCTATAATTCACCCCTCCACTTT. Translated, it gives CASSLGQGVSSYNSPLHF.

The J gene is TRBJ1-2, the V gene TRBV29-1, with TRBD1 matching 7 bases. The trim removed 7 bases at V and 0 bases at J, leaving 11 bases unmatched. Germline CDR1 and CDR2: SQVTM and ANQGSEA. The length of the CDR3 is 15 residues. The DNA for the CDR3 is TGCAGCGCAACCGGGACAGAACTCTCTAACTATGGCTACACCTTC. It codes for CSATGTELSNYGYTF.

The CDR3 is CASSLTGSSYEQYF. The CDR3 region has the DNA TGTGCCAGCAGCTTAACCGGGAGCTCCTACGAGCAGTACTTC. The chain links TRBV7-2 to TRBJ2-7; D possibly corresponds to TRBD2 (6 bases). Germline lookup yields CDR1 SGHTA and CDR2 FQGNSA. This CDR3 is built from 14 residues. V gave up 2 bases and J gave up 0 bases, with 8 bases separating them.

This chain joins TRBV28 and TRBJ2-1, with TRBD1 matching 8 bases. V lost 6 bases and J lost 4; bases outside the gene matches: 5. This CDR3 contains 14 residues. Germline V gene data show CDR1 as MDHEN and CDR2 as SYDVKM. CDR3 region: CASRATGGYNEQFF. In DNA, the CDR3 is TGTGCCAGCAGAGCAACAGGGGGTTACAATGAGCAGTTCTTC.

This chain uses TRBV5-1 with TRBJ2-7; D may be TRBD2 (6 bases). Looked up from germline, CDR1 is SGHRS and CDR2 is YFSETQ. CDR3 size: 15 residues. Deletions cut 0 bases from V and 3 bases from J, with 13 bases between. CDR3 sequence (DNA): TGCGCCAGCAGCTTGGATGGGCGGGGCAACTACGAGCAGTACTTC. Residues: CASSLDGRGNYEQYF.

The chain links TRBV6-5 to TRBJ1-6; D call uncertain. The germline CDR1 and CDR2 sequences are MNHEY and SVGAGI. Trimming took 7 bases from V and 0 from J, leaving 10 bases between them. The CDR3 consists of 15 residues. The CDR3 bases are TGTGCCAGCACGATAGACTCCTCCTATAATTCACCCCTCCACTTT. This encodes CASTIDSSYNSPLHF.

V gene TRBV19 combines with J gene TRBJ2-5, with TRBD1 identical over 9 bases. The CDR3 is 14 amino acids. Germline V gene lookup returns CDR1 LNHDA and CDR2 SQIVND (reference sequence). Trimming at V came to 5 bases and at J to 3 bases, leaving 4 bases not matched to a gene. The CDR3 bases are TGTGCCAGTAGTGCCGGGACAGGGAAAGAGACCCAGTACTTC. Translating gives CASSAGTGKETQYF.

This chain links TRBV28 with TRBJ1-5; TRBD1 matches at 8 bases. The junction had 13 bases not matched to a gene; V was cut back by 4 bases and J by 8 bases. Germline lookup yields CDR1 MDHEN and CDR2 SYDVKM. The CDR3 runs 16 residues. CDR3 DNA: TGTGCCAGCAGTTATGGGGGACAGGTTGTCAGGGAGCCCCAGCATTTT. It codes for CASSYGGQVVREPQHF.

V gene TRBV5-4 combines with J gene TRBJ1-2; D perhaps matches TRBD1 (5 bases). The V end lost 0 bases, the J end lost 2 bases, and 8 bases lay between the germline ends. The CDR3 loop spans 14 amino acids. Germline V CDR1 and CDR2: SGHNT, YYREEE (reference sequence). The chain's CDR3 is CASSLAGLNYGYTF. As DNA, the CDR3 is TGTGCCAGCAGCTTGGCGGGACTGAACTATGGCTACACCTTC.

The rearrangement links TRBV6-5 to TRBJ2-5; D perhaps matches TRBD2 (5 bases). This CDR3 is built from 15 residues. Trimming left V 6 bases short and J 5 bases short, with 19 bases between. Germline CDR1 and CDR2: MNHEY and SVGAGI. The DNA for the CDR3 is TGTGCCAGCAGCTCCGCGGGCGCCGGGCGGGAGACCCAGTACTTC. This translates into CASSSAGAGRETQYF.

This clone was seen only a few times. V and J are TRBV19 and TRBJ2-2; 12 bases fit TRBD2. This CDR3 comprises 14 residues. Trimming took 7 bases from V and 6 from J; bases not matched to a gene: 3. CDR1 is LNHDA, CDR2 SQIVND, per germline (reference sequence). As DNA, the CDR3 is TGTGCCAGTACCGGGACTAGCGGGCCCGGGGAGCTGTTTTTT. It encodes CASTGTSGPGELFF. The full variable domain, rest sourced from reference TRBV19 and TRBJ2-2, is DGGITQSPKYLFRKEGQNVTLSCEQNLNHDAMYWYRQDPGQGLRLIYYSQIVNDFQKGDIAEGYSVSREKKESFPLTVTSAQKNPTAFYLCASTGTSGPGELFFGEGSRLTVL.

This clone was found a few times. The chain uses TRBV11-2 and TRBJ2-1; 9 bases line up with TRBD1. The CDR3 loop spans 14 amino acids. With 5 bases clipped from V and 5 bases from J, the junction kept 4 bases outside the gene matches. CDR1 is SGHAT, CDR2 FQNNGV, per germline. The CDR3 bases are TGTGCCAGCAGCGGCCGGGACAGGGACAATGAGCAGTTCTTC. Translation: CASSGRDRDNEQFF.

Here the CDR3 DNA reads TGTGCCAGCAGCTTGGAGCAGGGACTAGCCGGGGAGCTGTTTTTT. This sequence encodes CASSLEQGLAGELFF. The V and J genes are TRBV5-4 and TRBJ2-2; 8 bases agree with TRBD2. Germline CDR1 reads SGHNT; CDR2 reads YYREEE (reference sequence). This CDR3 region has 15 residues. Losses at the gene ends were 0 bases for V and 6 bases for J; bases not matched to a gene: 4.

This chain connects TRBV5-1 to TRBJ2-5; possibly TRBD1 for D (6 bases). CDR1 and CDR2 (germline): SGHRS, YFSETQ. Trimming shortened V by 0 bases and J by 1 base, and 10 bases separated the two germline ends. This CDR3 spans 15 amino acids. The CDR3 DNA is TGCGCCAGCAGCTTGGTTGGGGGCCCCCAAGAGACCCAGTACTTC. Translation gives CASSLVGGPQETQYF.

The CDR3 sequence is CASSQDERGRAQYF. The CDR3 DNA reads as TGCGCCAGCAGCCAAGATGAGCGGGGTAGAGCGCAGTATTTT. The J gene is TRBJ2-3, the V gene TRBV4-1; TRBD2 matches 7 bases. With V trimmed by 0 bases and J by 10 bases, 7 bases remained unmatched. This CDR3 comprises 14 residues. CDR1 is MGHRA and CDR2 is YSYEKL in the germline V gene.

CDR3 nucleotide sequence: TGCGCCAGCAGCCAAGGGGACAGACAAACCACCGGGGAGCTGTTTTTT. As protein: CASSQGDRQTTGELFF. The chain couples TRBV4-3 to TRBJ2-2; 7 bases match TRBD1. The junction had 6 bases not matched to a gene; V was cut back by 1 base and J by 4 bases. Germline loops: CDR1 LGHNA, CDR2 YSLEER. The length of the CDR3 is 16 residues.

This rearrangement joins TRBV30 to TRBJ1-2, with TRBD1 matching 7 bases. V lost 5 bases and J lost 4; bases outside the gene matches: 13. CDR3 length: 15 residues. In germline, CDR1 is GTSNPN, CDR2 SVGIG (reference sequence). The CDR3 spells CAWVETGRLSYGYTF. The CDR3 DNA follows: TGTGCCTGGGTCGAGACAGGGCGTTTGTCCTATGGCTACACCTTC. Full variable domain (outside the CDR3, taken from reference TRBV30 and TRBJ1-2): SQTIHQWPATLVQPVGSPLSLECTVEGTSNPNLYWYRQAAGRGLQLLFYSVGIGQISSEVPQNLSASRPQDRQFILSSKKLLLSDSGFYLCAWVETGRLSYGYTFGSGTRLTVV.

For this clone: In the same sample, other DNA sequences code for this CDR3. V gene TRBV11-2 combines with J gene TRBJ1-4; 8 bases map to TRBD1. The CDR3 sequence is 15 residues long. The junction had 0 bases not matched to a gene; V was cut back by 3 bases and J by 0 bases. Germline V gene data show CDR1 as SGHAT and CDR2 as FQNNGV. The CDR3: CASSLDRATNEKLFF. As DNA, the CDR3 is TGTGCCAGCAGCTTGGACAGGGCAACTAATGAAAAACTGTTTTTT.

The V gene is TRBV7-2, the J gene TRBJ2-1; 10 bases map to TRBD2. V lost 1 base, J lost 9 bases, and 6 bases stayed unmatched. The CDR3 is made up of 15 amino acids. Germline V CDR1 and CDR2: SGHTA, FQGNSA. This CDR3 is CASSLVSGGAGEQFF. In nucleotides, the CDR3 is TGTGCCAGCAGCTTAGTAAGCGGGGGGGCGGGTGAGCAGTTCTTC.

The chain combines TRBV10-1 with TRBJ2-7; 9 bases agree with TRBD1. J was trimmed by 5 bases and V by 0 bases; bases with no gene match: 2. CDR1 WNHNN and CDR2 SYGVQD come from the germline V gene (reference sequence). This CDR3 contains 14 residues. In nucleotides, the CDR3 is TGCGCCAGCAGTGAGTCGAGGACAGGGGACGAGCAGTACTTC. It translates to CASSESRTGDEQYF.

Many counts were recorded for this clone. The chain uses TRBV2 and TRBJ1-1; D is unresolved. This CDR3 spans 10 amino acids. Between the trimmed V and J ends, which lost 6 bases and 4 bases, there was a span of 3 bases. Germline-derived CDR1 and CDR2 are SNHLY and FYNNEI. The CDR3 spells CASSGTEAFF. The CDR3, as DNA: TGTGCCAGCAGCGGCACTGAAGCTTTCTTT.

This clone showed up just once. The chain recombines TRBV28 with TRBJ2-7; 7 bases are a match to TRBD1. Germline CDR1 MDHEN, CDR2 SYDVKM. This CDR3 contains 13 residues. V was clipped by 6 bases and J by 2 bases; unmatched bases: 4. The CDR3 DNA is TGTGCCAGCAGACCTGGGACAGCCTACGAGCAGTACTTC. It is translated as CASRPGTAYEQYF. Full variable domain (outside the CDR3, taken from reference TRBV28 and TRBJ2-7): DVKVTQSSRYLVKRTGEKVFLECVQDMDHENMFWYRQDPGLGLRLIYFSYDVKMKEKGDIPEGYSVSREKKERFSLILESASTNQTSMYLCASRPGTAYEQYFGPGTRLTVT.

The chain recombines TRBV5-1 with TRBJ2-1, with TRBD2 matching over 13 bases. The CDR3 length is 15 residues. Germline V gene lookup returns CDR1 SGHRS and CDR2 YFSETQ. Trimming removed 3 bases from V and 7 bases from J; junction bases left unmatched: 4. CDR3 sequence: CASSSGLAGSNEQFF. The CDR3 region has the DNA TGCGCCAGCAGCTCGGGACTAGCGGGGTCGAATGAGCAGTTCTTC.

V and J are TRBV5-1 and TRBJ2-1, with D possibly matching TRBD2 (5 bases). There are 15 residues in the CDR3. The germline CDR1 and CDR2 sequences are SGHRS and YFSETQ. The V end lost 4 bases, the J end lost 7 bases, and 18 bases lay between the germline ends. The CDR3 spells CASSPEGSLGNEQFF. In DNA, the CDR3 is TGCGCCAGCAGCCCCGAGGGTAGCTTAGGAAATGAGCAGTTCTTC.

The chain links TRBV18 to TRBJ1-2, with 11 nucleotides matching TRBD1. Trimming took 3 bases from V and 5 from J; bases not matched to a gene: 5. The CDR3 contains 15 residues. The germline V gene has CDR1 KGHSH and CDR2 LQKENI. CDR3 DNA: TGTGCCAGCTCACCGGACAGGGGGCGATATTATGGCTACACCTTC. Its protein product is CASSPDRGRYYGYTF.

This clone was counted only a few times. V gene TRBV25-1 combines with J gene TRBJ2-3, with TRBD2 matching 12 bases. The germline V gene has CDR1 MGHDK and CDR2 SYGVNS. V lost 5 bases, J lost 2 bases, and 5 bases stayed unmatched. This CDR3 contains 16 residues. CDR3 residues: CASSSGLAGFTDTQYF. The CDR3 coding sequence is TGTGCCAGCAGTAGCGGACTAGCGGGGTTCACAGATACGCAGTATTTT.

The rearrangement links TRBV6-5 to TRBJ1-2, with D hard to call. Germline CDR1 and CDR2: MNHEY and SVGAGI. This CDR3 is built from 12 residues. Trimming took off 6 bases at V and 7 bases at J, with 12 bases between the two ends. The CDR3 spells CASRSGISGYTF. DNA of the CDR3: TGTGCCAGCAGGTCGGGAATCTCTGGCTACACCTTC.

The chain combines TRBV5-1 with TRBJ2-3, with a possible D match to TRBD1 (5 bases). The CDR3 has 16 amino acids. V was cut by 4 bases and J by 0 bases, with 15 bases left in between. The germline CDR1 and CDR2 sequences are SGHRS and YFSETQ. For the CDR3, the DNA is TGCGCCAGCAGCCACCGTGGGGCTTTGAGCACAGATACGCAGTATTTT. As protein: CASSHRGALSTDTQYF.

The genes are TRBV30 and TRBJ1-6; 7 bases match TRBD1. The CDR3 runs 15 residues. Trimming at V came to 2 bases and at J to 3 bases, leaving 4 bases not matched to a gene. From germline, CDR1 is GTSNPN and CDR2 SVGIG (reference sequence). CDR3 sequence reads: CAWSLTGVYNSPLHF. The CDR3, as DNA: TGTGCCTGGAGTCTTACAGGGGTCTATAATTCACCCCTCCACTTT.

This chain connects TRBV28 to TRBJ2-5; the D gene is possibly TRBD1 (5 bases). This CDR3 is built from 14 residues. Trimming took 6 bases from V and 0 from J, leaving 11 bases between them. The germline CDR1 and CDR2 sequences are MDHEN and SYDVKM. CDR3 in amino acids: CASSQGTYQETQYF. The CDR3 DNA reads as TGTGCCAGCAGCCAGGGCACTTACCAAGAGACCCAGTACTTC.

The sample holds one count of this clone. CDR3 loop: CASSSEPGQGREKLFF. In DNA, the CDR3 is TGCGCCAGCAGCTCCGAACCGGGACAGGGTCGGGAAAAACTGTTTTTT. The rearrangement links TRBV5-1 to TRBJ1-4; 9 bases match TRBD1. Unmatched junction bases numbered 11, after V lost 3 bases and J lost 8 bases. CDR3 size: 16 residues. CDR1 and CDR2 (germline): SGHRS, YFSETQ.